This T cell receptor beta chain was captured by sequencing in a study of cytomegalovirus exposure and HLA in healthy donors. Whole-study context: Most genotyped donors, around four fifths of about 360, had Caucasian-associated genetic ancestry.

The CDR3 loop spans 14 amino acids. Germline CDR1 reads ENHRY; CDR2 reads SYGVKD. V dropped 2 bases and J dropped 6 bases, with 12 bases sitting between them. Use of 60 Vbeta and 13 Jbeta primers characterized the PCR. TCRdb keeps only in-frame clones here, not all; method: immunoSEQ multiplex PCR. In the table there are 99,000 or so clones, approximately 83% of which are singletons. The clonotype comes from a female donor in good health and CMV-seropositive. J is TRBJ2-3 and V is TRBV10-3, with D possibly TRBD2 on 7 matching bases. Input material: PBMCs. The chain's CDR3 is CAISERGGADTQYF. The CDR3 DNA follows: TGTGCCATCAGTGAGAGGGGGGGCGCGGATACGCAGTATTTT.